This TCR beta chain was recorded in a study of blood T cells in healthy people across ages. This clonotype was observed a handful of times. A second PCR, run for 7 to 11 cycles, used a sample-barcoded 5' primer plus a J-beta primer mix. In TCRdb, the 5' RACE reads were re-called with MiXCR into one record per CDR3 protein. The sample comprises 1.6 million or so distinct CDR3 sequences, roughly a third of which are singletons, and 11% rests with the top ten. Germline V gene data show CDR1 as MNHEY and CDR2 as SVGAGI. This CDR3 spans 15 amino acids. Trimming took 5 bases from V and 4 from J; bases not matched to a gene: 7.

V is TRBV6-5 and J is TRBJ2-1, with 8 bases aligning to TRBD2. This TCR was recovered from a woman between 25 and 40 years old in good health. The sequenced sample was blood. Here the CDR3 reads CASSISGGPYNEQFF. The CDR3 DNA is TGTGCCAGCAGTATATCGGGAGGGCCGTACAATGAGCAGTTCTTC.